The T cell receptor beta chain described here comes from a study of T-cell reconstitution after alpha-beta-depleted transplantation in children. Unique molecular identifiers were built into the TCRbeta library. TCRdb analysed the PCR reads with MiXCR anew, one entry per CDR3 protein. The sample lists about a million distinct CDR3 sequences, about 26% seen once, with roughly 28% in the top ten. Germline values: CDR1 LGHDT, CDR2 YNNKEL (reference sequence). The CDR3 totals 13 residues. Deletions cut 4 bases from V and 4 bases from J, with 10 bases between. This clonotype was seen more than once but under ten times. Its antigen is not known. Study results and limitations: Counts and diversity of T cells one year after transplant came mostly from newly produced T cells. Two months or so post-transplant, alpha-beta T cells reportedly derived from several hundred expanded graft clones. Surviving recipient T cells and thymic progenitors produced the high day-60 TCRbeta diversity seen in some patients.

The chain employs TRBV3-1 and TRBJ1-1, with D possibly being TRBD1 (6 bases). The receptor was isolated from a boy younger than two who had a stem cell transplant for SCID, so the T cells may come from the graft donor. This specimen was PBMCs, mostly from graft donor cells, taken 360 days after TCRalphabeta/CD19-depleted stem cell transplant. The CDR3 sequence: CASSRQDSTEAFF. The CDR3 DNA is TGTGCCAGCAGCCGACAGGATTCCACTGAAGCTTTCTTT.